What follows are 19 T cell receptor beta chains derived from one specimen sequenced in a study of blood T cell repertoires in COVID-19. Data came from immunoSEQ multiplex PCR; TCRdb stores just in-frame clones and leaves some out. The table records a few hundred thousand clones, 85% to 90% of them present only once. Sequencing was done on a sample of PBMCs or T cells enriched from blood (not recorded which). The receptors here all came from a man aged 40-49 years who had recovered from COVID-19.

This chain connects TRBV5-1 to TRBJ1-1; D remains unclear. CDR1 and CDR2 from the germline V gene are SGHRS and YFSETQ. V lost 6 bases to trimming and J lost 3 bases, with 12 bases between them. The CDR3 contains 13 residues. For the CDR3, the DNA is TGCGCCAGCAAGCTAATGGGAGACACTGAAGCTTTCTTT. Protein: CASKLMGDTEAFF.

In this sample, this clone turned up a few times. The chain employs TRBV10-3 and TRBJ1-4; weak D call: TRBD1 (6 bases). CDR3 length equals 13 residues. The V gene lost 8 bases and the J gene lost 1 base, with 8 bases spanning the gap. Germline V gene sequence: CDR1 ENHRY, CDR2 SYGVKD. CDR3 bases: TGTGCCATCCAGGGGAAAACTAATGAAAAACTGTTTTTT. Translated: CAIQGKTNEKLFF.

The gene calls are TRBV3-1 (or the pseudogene TRBV3-2) and TRBJ1-6; the D is unclear. Trimming cost V 4 bases and J 8 bases, with 12 bases left between them. CDR1 is LGHDT, CDR2 YNNKEL, per germline (reference sequence). The CDR3 loop spans 14 amino acids. This CDR3 reads CASSLSTSYSPLHF. The CDR3 DNA reads TGTGCCAGCAGCCTATCCACGAGTTATTCACCCCTCCACTTT.

V usage is TRBV4-2 and J usage is TRBJ2-2; 9 nucleotides match TRBD2. Germline lookup yields CDR1 LGHNA and CDR2 YNFKEQ. The length of the CDR3 is 15 residues. Trimming at V came to 1 base and at J to 4 bases, leaving 1 base not matched to a gene. The chain's CDR3 is CASSQGSGGTGELFF. The CDR3 DNA follows: TGTGCCAGCAGCCAAGGTAGCGGGGGCACCGGGGAGCTGTTTTTT.

The chain employs TRBV5-1 and TRBJ2-1, with D possibly TRBD2 on 6 matching bases. The V and J ends lost 0 bases and 11 bases respectively, with 15 bases between them. CDR1 is SGHRS and CDR2 is YFSETQ in the germline V gene. The CDR3 runs 14 residues. The CDR3 sequence: CASSLALANGKQFF. For the CDR3, the DNA is TGCGCCAGCAGCTTGGCTCTAGCGAATGGGAAGCAGTTCTTC.

The chain employs TRBV25-1 and TRBJ2-7; TRBD1 agrees at 9 bases. Germline assignment: CDR1 MGHDK and CDR2 SYGVNS. The CDR3 extends over 12 amino acids. Unmatched junction bases numbered 2, after V lost 3 bases and J lost 8 bases. In DNA form, the CDR3 reads TGTGCCAGCAGTGACGGGACAGGGAAGCAGTACTTC. Translated: CASSDGTGKQYF.

The chain couples TRBV13 to TRBJ2-7; D is ambiguous. Trimming cost V 4 bases and J 1 base, with 2 bases left between them. The CDR3 spans 11 residues. The germline V gene encodes CDR1 PRHDT and CDR2 FYEKMQ (reference sequence). This chain's CDR3 is CASSSSYEQYF. The CDR3 DNA is TGTGCCAGCAGCTCTTCCTACGAGCAGTACTTC.

The rearrangement links TRBV7-2 to TRBJ1-1; D is possibly TRBD1 (6 bases). The ends were cut back, 0 bases at V and 3 bases at J, with 11 bases in the middle. CDR1 SGHTA and CDR2 FQGNSA come from the germline V gene. This CDR3 has 15 amino acids. The CDR3 loop reads CASSLAPGADTEAFF. In DNA, the CDR3 is TGTGCCAGCAGCTTAGCACCAGGGGCGGACACTGAAGCTTTCTTT.

The rearrangement uses TRBV29-1 and TRBJ2-7; weak D call: TRBD1 (6 bases). Trimming pared 8 bases from V and 0 bases from J, leaving 14 bases between. The germline gives CDR1 SQVTM, CDR2 ANQGSEA. This CDR3 is built from 13 residues. The CDR3 DNA follows: TGCAGCACCCTGGACAGTAACTCCTACGAGCAGTACTTC. Its translation is CSTLDSNSYEQYF.

The rearrangement uses TRBV7-2 and TRBJ2-7, with TRBD2 as a possible D gene (5 bases). Trimming left V 3 bases short and J 7 bases short, with 10 bases between. The V gene's germline CDR1 is SGHTA and CDR2 FQGNSA. This CDR3 contains 12 residues. CDR3 in amino acids: CASSFREGEQYF. Written as DNA, the CDR3 is TGTGCCAGCAGCTTTCGGGAAGGGGAGCAGTACTTC.

The rearrangement uses TRBV6-1 and TRBJ2-1; possibly TRBD2 for D (6 bases). The CDR3 contains 14 residues. CDR1 is MNHNS, CDR2 SASEGT, per germline. V gave up 3 bases and J gave up 10 bases, with 16 bases separating them. In nucleotides, the CDR3 is TGTGCCAGCAGTGACCCACCCGGGACTCCAGAGCAGTTCTTC. Translation: CASSDPPGTPEQFF.

The chain is built from TRBV7-6 and TRBJ1-5; 10 bases agree with TRBD1. Germline values: CDR1 SGHVS, CDR2 FNYEAQ. Unmatched junction bases numbered 7, after V lost 5 bases and J lost 6 bases. This CDR3 region has 15 residues. For the CDR3, the DNA is TGTGCCAGCAGCACTAGGACAGGGGGAAGTCAGCCCCAGCATTTT. Translation gives CASSTRTGGSQPQHF.

Remarks on this clone: One end of the junction is discordant with germline, which a read error may explain. This chain joins TRBV6-5 and TRBJ1-1; D is undetermined. The germline CDR1 and CDR2 sequences are MNHEY and SVGAGI. This CDR3 comprises 11 residues. The CDR3 protein is CASSSRTDAFF. CDR3 coding DNA: TGTGCCAGCAGCTCTCGGACTGACGCTTTCTTT.

This clone was picked up a small number of times. This chain connects TRBV4-2 to TRBJ2-1; TRBD2 matches at 8 bases. In germline, CDR1 is LGHNA, CDR2 YNFKEQ. The CDR3 extends over 15 amino acids. J gave up 10 bases and V 4 bases, and 12 bases lay outside the gene matches. The CDR3 reads CASSREAAGEWEQFF. The DNA for the CDR3 is TGTGCCAGCAGCCGAGAAGCAGCGGGAGAATGGGAGCAGTTCTTC.

This clone was observed a single time. The gene calls are TRBV10-3 and TRBJ1-1; 7 bases align to TRBD1. Trimming took 11 bases from V and 0 from J; bases not matched to a gene: 6. Germline V gene sequence: CDR1 ENHRY, CDR2 SYGVKD. The CDR3 is 13 amino acids. Here the CDR3 DNA reads TGTGCCGCGAGACAGGGCTTGAACACTGAAGCTTTCTTT. As protein: CAARQGLNTEAFF.

The chain recombines TRBV9 with TRBJ1-1; 8 bases map to TRBD1. CDR1 and CDR2 (germline): SGDLS, YYNGEE. The CDR3 is 15 residues long. J gave up 1 base and V 4 bases, and 6 bases lay outside the gene matches. CDR3 sequence (DNA): TGTGCCAGCAGCCTCGTGGACAGGGAGAACACTGAAGCTTTCTTT. Its translation is CASSLVDRENTEAFF. The whole variable domain, remainder taken from reference TRBV9 and TRBJ1-1, is DSGVTQTPKHLITATGQRVTLRCSPRSGDLSVYWYQQSLDQGLQFLIQYYNGEERAKGNILERFSAQQFPDLHSELNLSSLELGDSALYFCASSLVDRENTEAFFGQGTRLTVV.

Only a few counts were recorded for this clone. The rearrangement uses TRBV5-5 and TRBJ1-3, with TRBD1 as a possible D gene (6 bases). Looked up from germline, CDR1 is SGHKS and CDR2 is YYEKEE (reference sequence). The CDR3 runs to 16 residues. Trimming cost V 0 bases and J 1 base, with 11 bases left between them. Written as DNA, the CDR3 is TGTGCCAGCAGCTTGGGGGGGCTGAATTCTGGAAACACCATATATTTT. Translation gives CASSLGGLNSGNTIYF.

The chain joins TRBV7-9 to TRBJ2-5; 7 nucleotides match TRBD1. Per the germline V gene, CDR1 is SEHNR and CDR2 is FQNEAQ (reference sequence). Unmatched junction bases numbered 8, after V lost 4 bases and J lost 3 bases. CDR3 size: 15 residues. Here the CDR3 DNA reads TGTGCCAGCAGCTCCGGACAGGTGCGGAAAGAGACCCAGTACTTC. As protein: CASSSGQVRKETQYF.

The V and J genes are TRBV30 and TRBJ2-4; the D gene is possibly TRBD2 (6 bases). This CDR3 spans 17 amino acids. The germline V gene has CDR1 GTSNPN and CDR2 SVGIG (reference sequence). V lost 4 bases and J 0 bases, leaving 19 bases between the germline ends. As DNA, the CDR3 is TGTGCCTGGAAGGCCCCCCCTAGCGCCTTAGCCAAAAACATTCAGTACTTC. Translating gives CAWKAPPSALAKNIQYF.